Described below is a single T cell receptor beta chain sequence and its context. This clone's antigen is unknown. Per-base quality was not reported, and no clone a single base away is much larger than it. The cohort comprised some 700 healthy bone marrow donors. All cohort members were sampled while nominally healthy, although unrecorded immune exposures were likely present. The donor was CMV seropositive and belonged to the group of 250 to 300 seropositive cohort members. A peripheral blood sample was collected from each donor, and TCR beta sequencing was performed on peripheral blood mononuclear cells. Genomic DNA was extracted from the blood cell samples with the Qiagen DNeasy Blood Extraction Kit. From cysteine to phenylalanine, the CDR3 is 14 amino acids long. The CDR3 DNA has 42 bases and is translated from base 1. This entry is derived from a study of cytomegalovirus exposure and HLA in healthy donors (dated by TCRdb to 2015 to 2018). The study in broad terms: According to an earlier analysis of 550 to 700 of the donors, about 179 million T cells yielded over 100 million unique TCR beta sequences and 276 Gb of sequence data. An early release covering approximately 600 HLA-typed donors comprised about 290 gigabases of sequencing data and 85 million or so unique TCR sequences. Among the roughly 370 genotyped donors, 75% to 90% belonged to the genetic ancestry cluster associated with self-reported Caucasian donors. The aim of the study was to test whether cataloging public T cell receptors could identify signatures of past pathogen exposure. The study profiled the T cell repertoires of 550 to 700 subjects by immunosequencing and related them to cytomegalovirus serostatus. Along with the roughly 610-subject first cohort, a separate validation cohort of over a hundred different subjects was used. To predict cytomegalovirus infection status, the study combined high-throughput TCR immunosequencing, statistical association of individual TCRs with disease status, and machine learning. A later analysis re-analyzed previously published TCR beta repertoires from hundreds of donors and added high-resolution HLA genotyping to study TCR occurrence patterns. Rather than drawing on any new phenotypic data, the later analysis identified candidate immune exposures from TCR beta sequences and the way those sequences occurred across donors. An earlier analysis of 500 to 750 of the donors applied high-throughput TCR beta sequencing to assess whether each TCR beta V gene segment acted as functional or pseudogenic. Donor age, sex, ethnicity and CMV serostatus were compiled alongside the repertoire data. Genome-wide SNP genotypes for about 60% of the 666 donors were used in a later genetic analysis, which treated that subset as a discovery cohort. All discovery cohort repertoires had been generated on a single sequencing platform. HLA typing covered class I and class II loci at four-digit resolution. The number of donors typed differed by locus, with 629-630 for A, B, C, DRB1 and DQB1, around 500 for DQA1, approximately 570 for DPA1, and 400 to 490 for DPB1. Several DR-DQ haplotypes were handled as single units for association and clustering, since linkage in the cohort was strong. Across some 400 genotyped donors of the cohort, an average of roughly 200,000 unique TCR beta nucleotide sequences per donor were sequenced, and roughly a sixth of those sequences were non-productive. General findings and caveats noted by the study authors: A group of highly shared sequence variants was considered likely to be a technical artifact of the sequencing pipeline. For the cohort, immune exposure information was limited to CMV serostatus. Compared with equally common non-associated chains, HLA-associated TCR beta chains in a later analysis were more clonally expanded and had lower generation probabilities. Three of the identified cytomegalovirus-associated TCR beta chains were confirmed in vitro to be specific for cytomegalovirus antigens. Cytomegalovirus status was reported to be diagnosed by the classifier with high specificity and sensitivity in both the original and validation cohorts. In a later genetic analysis, fewer N-insertions in productive TCRs were reported among donors in an Asian-associated ancestry cluster than the roughly 640-donor mean. Some IMGT-functional V segments, including TRBV6-2 and TRBV6-3, could not be distinguished by the 87-base-pair reads and were therefore excluded. According to the authors, the approach could potentially be generalized to other disease states and immunological phenotypes. Roughly uniform sequencing depth across donors was assumed in presence/absence analyses, although this assumption may not hold. In a later analysis, the rate of TCR association differed among HLA loci, with DRB1 alleles having the most associated TCRs and HLA-C alleles having the fewest. Specific HLA alleles were associated with about 17,000 TCR beta sequences at a false discovery rate of 0.05 in a later analysis. A later analysis reported that several top co-occurrence clusters appeared linked to parvovirus B19, influenza, CMV and Epstein-Barr virus. In this cohort, only TCR beta chains were sequenced, and detectable features were limited by the absence of alpha or paired-chain data. The study gave a list of 150 to 200 TCR beta chains associated with cytomegalovirus. Approximately 18 rarely observed V segments, including chromosome 9 orphons, were excluded from the earlier analysis of approximately 500 of the donors because counts were too low. An association between a missense DCLRE1C variant and V-gene and J-gene trimming of TCR beta chains was found in a later genetic analysis and replicated in an independent cohort. According to a later analysis, most CMV-associated TCR beta chains appeared to be HLA-restricted, and the HLA associations seemed to be driven largely by CMV exposure. In an earlier analysis of roughly 500 of the donors, most TCR beta V segments appeared in productive rearrangements about 87% or about 30% of the time, broadly matching IMGT annotations. HLA typing was unavailable for some donors at each locus, so association tests used only the typed subset. Correlated functional status among segregating V segments might reflect linkage disequilibrium, but an unknown experimental factor could not be ruled out. A further reported finding was that TCR beta sequences accurately predicted the HLA-A and HLA-B alleles for most subjects in the first cohort. Most TCR sequences were seen in very few donors, while some public TCRs were found in many individuals. Strong co-occurrence of HLA alleles, especially DR and DQ, made assigning TCR associations to individual alleles difficult.

Library preparation employed the immunoSEQ multiplex PCR assay. For the multiplex PCR, a mixture combining 60 forward primers for TCR Vbeta segments and 13 reverse primers for TCR Jbeta segments was used. The CDR3 region of rearranged TCR beta genes was amplified from genomic DNA with a multiplex PCR assay. The Illumina HiSeq System was used to sequence the amplified TCR beta libraries as 87-base-pair reads. In the paper's pipeline: Across the 700 or so repertoires, a later analysis counted approximately 83 million unique TCR beta chains, some 11 million of which were shared by at least two donors. Raw reads were error-corrected and collapsed into unique sequences with a nearest-neighbor algorithm that merged closely related sequences to remove PCR and sequencing errors. To assign V, D and J gene segments, CDR3 sequences were aligned to IMGT reference sequences. Each retained sequence needed at least a six-nucleotide match to both a V gene segment and a J gene segment. A rearrangement counted as productive if the CDR3 had no stop codons and remained in frame with V and J, and every other rearrangement counted as non-productive. CDR3 was defined by IMGT convention, running from the second conserved V-encoded cysteine to the conserved J-encoded phenylalanine. Sequences without an unambiguous match to a single V gene segment were excluded from the earlier analysis of about 630 of the donors. An earlier analysis of roughly 590 of the donors called V segments functional above 56.7% productive rearrangements and segregating when the between-donor standard deviation exceeded 5%. To diagnose cytomegalovirus status from the catalog of TCR beta chain sequences, a statistical classification framework was built. V and J gene assignment, in a later analysis, came from comparing TCR nucleotide sequences with IMGT/GENE-DB human TR gene sequences. In a later analysis, CDR3 sequences and most-parsimonious VDJ recombination scenarios were assigned using the TCRdist pipeline. In a later analysis, each TCR beta chain was defined by its CDR3 amino acid sequence together with its V-gene family, and reads without a unique V-gene family were excluded. In a later analysis, fewer than 600 highly shared, low-generation-probability nucleotide sequences were removed to address suspected cross-contamination and a sequencing artifact. In a later analysis, a clonal expansion index for each public chain was calculated from normalized within-repertoire ranks of inferred template counts. A later analysis computed generation probabilities with a VDJ recombination model fitted to out-of-frame rearrangements, and checked the results against IGoR. A later analysis scored TCR-TCR, TCR-HLA and TCR-CMV co-occurrence with hypergeometric tests, applying a repertoire-size bias correction to TCR pairs. In a later analysis, false discovery rates were estimated by permuting HLA or CMV assignments 20 times. A later analysis grouped co-occurring TCRs with DBSCAN, adding TCRdist sequence similarity when clustering within HLA-allele-positive subsets. Repertoires with fewer than 30,000 or more than 120,000 public chains, plus five repertoires with anomalous nucleotide sharing, were excluded from co-occurrence clustering. The immuneACCESS repertoire file appears here via TCRdb, limited to in-frame rearrangements. These files lack a portion of the clones; in checked studies, under half of the deficit traces to unresolved V genes, and the cause of the others is not known. V, J and clone size were drawn from that table, and D and trimming were deduced from the DNA. Across this sample there are 75,000 to 100,000 clones, with 60% to 80% seen only once. The top ten clones comprise around a fifth of the sample.

The source material was PBMCs. The V and J genes are TRBV21-1 and TRBJ2-3; the DNA was not compared with TRBD1, the D call given in the table. TRBV21-1 is marked as a pseudogene. The clonotype was recovered from a woman aged 55-70 years in good health and CMV-seropositive. The DNA is TGTGCCAGCAGCGATTGTACAGAGCCAGATACGCAGTATTTT. It specifies CASSDCTEPDTQYF.